The source of this TCR beta chain is a study of shared clonotypes between healthy human individuals. Study details: A couple of women and a few men aged 18 to 49 made up the donors. There were three CD4 naive, three CD4 memory, two CD8 naive and one CD8 memory plates per donor.

Generated by immunoSEQ multiplex PCR, the TCRdb table keeps only in-frame clones and is missing some. The sample carries a few million clones, 85% to 95% recorded once. Study-level results: Shared clonotypes: about 5.3% naive CD4, around 3.5% naive CD8, about 2.5% memory CD4, under 0.5% memory CD8.

Looked up from germline, CDR1 is SGHTA and CDR2 is FQGNSA. The length of the CDR3 is 16 residues. V was trimmed by 5 bases and J by 0 bases, leaving 14 bases between them. The sample holds one count of this clone. Its antigen is unknown. The chain couples TRBV7-2 to TRBJ2-1; D perhaps matches TRBD2 (6 bases). Sequencing was carried out using naive CD4+ T cells from PBMCs. The sample's subset: CD45RA+ positively selected. The sequence was obtained from a man younger than 35 in good health. Some clones in this sample may be carry-over from other donors' samples. CDR3 loop: CASSPGTDLSYNEQFF. CDR3 coding DNA: TGTGCCAGCAGCCCTGGGACTGATCTCTCCTACAATGAGCAGTTCTTC.